This T cell receptor beta chain was profiled in a study of blood T cell repertoires in COVID-19. For the study at large: The origin of the acute and convalescent COVID-19 samples was the United States, Italy and Spain. From T cells, B-cell-depleted T cells, or PBMCs came the material, which was cDNA or gDNA.

The CDR3 extends over 17 amino acids. The ends were cut back, 2 bases at V and 5 bases at J, with 19 bases in the middle. Germline lookup yields CDR1 SGHRS and CDR2 YFSETQ. Study processing details: Counts of nucleated cells, estimated from reference gene primer amplification, were obtained. TCRdb keeps only in-frame clones here, not all; method: immunoSEQ multiplex PCR. V, J and clone size derive from that table, while D and trimming were established from the DNA sequence. The sample holds 120,000 to 150,000 clones, approximately 83% seen once. Sequenced sample: peripheral blood. The sequence was collected from a human donor in a cohort sampled during active COVID-19. V gene TRBV5-1 combines with J gene TRBJ1-4; D uncertain. The CDR3 sequence: CASSLMSRGSQNEKLFF. The CDR3 DNA reads TGCGCCAGCAGCTTAATGTCTCGGGGATCGCAAAATGAAAAACTGTTTTTT.